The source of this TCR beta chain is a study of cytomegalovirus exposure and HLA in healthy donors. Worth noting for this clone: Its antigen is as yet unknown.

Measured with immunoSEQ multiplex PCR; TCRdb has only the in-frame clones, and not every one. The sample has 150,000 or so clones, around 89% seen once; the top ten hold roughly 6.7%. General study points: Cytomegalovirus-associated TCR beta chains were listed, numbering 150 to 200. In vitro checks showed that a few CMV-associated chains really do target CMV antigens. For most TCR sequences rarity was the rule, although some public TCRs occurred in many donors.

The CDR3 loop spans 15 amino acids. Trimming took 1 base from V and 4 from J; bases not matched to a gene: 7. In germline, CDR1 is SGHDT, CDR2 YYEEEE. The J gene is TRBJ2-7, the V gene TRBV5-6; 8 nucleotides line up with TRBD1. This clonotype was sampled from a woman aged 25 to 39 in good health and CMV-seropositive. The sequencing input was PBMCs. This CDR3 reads CASSLTPGQDYEQYF. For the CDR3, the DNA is TGTGCCAGCAGCTTGACCCCGGGACAGGATTACGAGCAGTACTTC.